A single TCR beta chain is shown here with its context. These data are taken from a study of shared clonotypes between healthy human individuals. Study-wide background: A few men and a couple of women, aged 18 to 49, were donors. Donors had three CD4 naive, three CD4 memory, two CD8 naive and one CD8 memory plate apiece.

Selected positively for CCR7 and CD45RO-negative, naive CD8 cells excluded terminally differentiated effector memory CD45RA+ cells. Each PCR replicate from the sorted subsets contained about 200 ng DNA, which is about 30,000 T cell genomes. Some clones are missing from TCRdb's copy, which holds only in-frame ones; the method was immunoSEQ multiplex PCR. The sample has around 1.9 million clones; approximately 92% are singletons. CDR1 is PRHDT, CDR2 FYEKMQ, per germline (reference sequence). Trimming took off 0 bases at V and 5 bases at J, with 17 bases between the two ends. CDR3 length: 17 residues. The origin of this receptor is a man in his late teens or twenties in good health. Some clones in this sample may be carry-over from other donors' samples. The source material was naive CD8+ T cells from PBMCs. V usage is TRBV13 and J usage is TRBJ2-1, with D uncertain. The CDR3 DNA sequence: TGTGCCAGCAGCTTAGGTCGAACTGGGTCCGAGAACAATGAGCAGTTCTTC. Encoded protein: CASSLGRTGSENNEQFF.